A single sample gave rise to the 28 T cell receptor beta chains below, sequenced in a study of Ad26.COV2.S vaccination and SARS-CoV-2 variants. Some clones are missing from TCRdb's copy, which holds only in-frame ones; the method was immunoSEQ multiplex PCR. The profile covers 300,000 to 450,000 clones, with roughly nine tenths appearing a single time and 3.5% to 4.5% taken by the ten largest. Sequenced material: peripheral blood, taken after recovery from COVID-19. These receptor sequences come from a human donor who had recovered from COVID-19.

CDR3 DNA sequence: TGTGCCAGCAGCCCTCAACTAGCGGGGGGGCCGGGTGAGCAGTTCTTC. It specifies CASSPQLAGGPGEQFF. This chain links TRBV4-2 with TRBJ2-1; TRBD2 agrees at 13 bases. CDR1 and CDR2 (germline): LGHNA, YNFKEQ. V shed 4 bases and J 9 bases; nucleotides not matched to a gene: 9. The length of the CDR3 is 16 residues.

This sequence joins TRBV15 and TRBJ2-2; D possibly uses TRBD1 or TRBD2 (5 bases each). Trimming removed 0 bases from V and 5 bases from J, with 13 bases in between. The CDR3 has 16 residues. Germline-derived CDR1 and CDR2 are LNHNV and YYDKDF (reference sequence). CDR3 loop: CATSRDVGTETGELFF. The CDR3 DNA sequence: TGTGCCACCAGCAGAGATGTCGGGACGGAGACCGGGGAGCTGTTTTTT.

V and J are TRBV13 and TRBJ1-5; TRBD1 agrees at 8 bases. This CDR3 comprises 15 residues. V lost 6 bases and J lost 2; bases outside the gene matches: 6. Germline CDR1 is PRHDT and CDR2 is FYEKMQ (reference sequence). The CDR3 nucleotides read TGTGCCAGCAGGCAGGGGGGACAGGGCAATCAGCCCCAGCATTTT. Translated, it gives CASRQGGQGNQPQHF. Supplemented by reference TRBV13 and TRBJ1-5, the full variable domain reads AAGVIQSPRHLIKEKRETATLKCYPIPRHDTVYWYQQGPGQDPQFLISFYEKMQSDKGSIPDRFSAQQFSDYHSELNMSSLELGDSALYFCASRQGGQGNQPQHFGDGTRLSIL.

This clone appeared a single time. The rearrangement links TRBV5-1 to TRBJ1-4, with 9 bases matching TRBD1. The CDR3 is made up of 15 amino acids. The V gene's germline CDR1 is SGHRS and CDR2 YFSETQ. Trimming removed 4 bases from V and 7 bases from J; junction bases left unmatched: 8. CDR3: CASSGPGQGPEKLFF. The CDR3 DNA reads TGCGCCAGCAGCGGACCGGGACAGGGACCTGAAAAACTGTTTTTT.

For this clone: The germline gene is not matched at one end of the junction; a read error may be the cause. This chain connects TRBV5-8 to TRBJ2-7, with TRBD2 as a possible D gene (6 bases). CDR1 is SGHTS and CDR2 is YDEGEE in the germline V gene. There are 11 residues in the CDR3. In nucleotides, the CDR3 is TGTGCCAGCAGGTCCACCGGGAGCCATGCATTC. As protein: CASRSTGSHAF.

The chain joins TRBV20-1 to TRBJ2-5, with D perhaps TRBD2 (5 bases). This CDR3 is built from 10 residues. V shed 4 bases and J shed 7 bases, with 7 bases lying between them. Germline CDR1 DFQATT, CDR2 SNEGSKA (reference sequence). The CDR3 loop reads CSAIAGTQYF. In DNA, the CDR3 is TGCAGTGCTATCGCGGGGACCCAGTACTTC.

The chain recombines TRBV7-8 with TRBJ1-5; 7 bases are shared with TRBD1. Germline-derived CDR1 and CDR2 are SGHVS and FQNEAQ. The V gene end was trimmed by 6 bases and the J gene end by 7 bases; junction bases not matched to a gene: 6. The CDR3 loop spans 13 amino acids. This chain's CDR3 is CASSPDRDQPQHF. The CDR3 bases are TGTGCCAGCAGTCCCGACAGGGACCAGCCCCAGCATTTT.

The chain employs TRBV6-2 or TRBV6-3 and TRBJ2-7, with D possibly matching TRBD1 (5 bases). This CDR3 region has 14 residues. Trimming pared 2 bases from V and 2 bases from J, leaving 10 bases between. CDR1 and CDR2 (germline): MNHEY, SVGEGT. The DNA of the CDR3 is TGTGCCAGCAGTTACGTAGTCAGGGCCTACGAGCAGTACTTC. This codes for CASSYVVRAYEQYF.

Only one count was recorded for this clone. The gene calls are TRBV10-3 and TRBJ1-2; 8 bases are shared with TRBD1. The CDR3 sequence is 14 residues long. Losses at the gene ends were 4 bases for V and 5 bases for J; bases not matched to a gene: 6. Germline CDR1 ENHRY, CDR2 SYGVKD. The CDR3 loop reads CAISGGQAFYGYTF. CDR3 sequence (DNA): TGTGCCATCAGTGGGGGACAGGCCTTTTATGGCTACACCTTC.

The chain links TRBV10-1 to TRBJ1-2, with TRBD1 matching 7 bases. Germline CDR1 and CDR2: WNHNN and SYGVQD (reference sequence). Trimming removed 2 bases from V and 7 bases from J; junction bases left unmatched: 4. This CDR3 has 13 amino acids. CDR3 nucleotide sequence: TGCGCCAGCAGTGAGAAGGGGGCGGTTGGCTACACCTTC. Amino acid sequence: CASSEKGAVGYTF.

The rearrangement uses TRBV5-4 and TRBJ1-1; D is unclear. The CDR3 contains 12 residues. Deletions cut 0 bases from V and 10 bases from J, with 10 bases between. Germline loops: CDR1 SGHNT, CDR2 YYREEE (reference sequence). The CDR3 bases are TGTGCCAGCAGCTTGGAAGTAATGGCAGCTTTCTTT. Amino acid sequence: CASSLEVMAAFF.

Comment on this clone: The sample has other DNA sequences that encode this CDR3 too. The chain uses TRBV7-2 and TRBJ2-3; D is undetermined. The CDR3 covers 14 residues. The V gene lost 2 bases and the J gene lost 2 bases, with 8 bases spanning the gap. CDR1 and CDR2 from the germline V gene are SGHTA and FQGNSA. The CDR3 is CASSLSRSTDTQYF. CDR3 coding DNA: TGTGCCAGCAGCTTATCCCGTTCCACAGATACGCAGTATTTT.

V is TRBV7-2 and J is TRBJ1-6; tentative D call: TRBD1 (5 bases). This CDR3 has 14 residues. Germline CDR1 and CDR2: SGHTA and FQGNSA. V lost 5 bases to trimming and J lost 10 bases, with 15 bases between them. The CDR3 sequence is CASSQGRGASPLHF. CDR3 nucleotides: TGTGCCAGCAGCCAAGGGAGGGGAGCATCACCCCTCCACTTT.

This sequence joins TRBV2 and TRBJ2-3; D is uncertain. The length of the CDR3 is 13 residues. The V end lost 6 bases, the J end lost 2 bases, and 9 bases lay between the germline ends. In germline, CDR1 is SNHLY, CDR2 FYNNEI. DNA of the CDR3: TGTGCCAGCAGGTGGCTAATCACAGATACGCAGTATTTT. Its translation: CASRWLITDTQYF.

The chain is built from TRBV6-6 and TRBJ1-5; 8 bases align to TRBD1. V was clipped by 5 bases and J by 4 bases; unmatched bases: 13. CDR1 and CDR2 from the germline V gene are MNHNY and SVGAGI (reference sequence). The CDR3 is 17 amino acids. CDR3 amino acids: CASSPIGQGWLNQPQHF. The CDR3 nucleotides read TGTGCCAGCAGTCCGATCGGACAGGGCTGGTTAAATCAGCCCCAGCATTTT.

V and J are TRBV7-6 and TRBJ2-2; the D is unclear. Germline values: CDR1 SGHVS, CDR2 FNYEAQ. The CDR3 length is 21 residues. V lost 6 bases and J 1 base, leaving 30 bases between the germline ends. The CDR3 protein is CASRKYRSGDSIRLNTGELFF. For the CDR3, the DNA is TGTGCCAGCAGGAAGTACAGATCGGGCGATTCGATCCGATTGAACACCGGGGAGCTGTTTTTT.

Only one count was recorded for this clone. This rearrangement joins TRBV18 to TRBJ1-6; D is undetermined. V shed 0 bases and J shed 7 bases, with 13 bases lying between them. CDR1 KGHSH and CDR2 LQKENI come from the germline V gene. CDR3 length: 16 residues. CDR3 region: CASSPPSGLINSPLHF. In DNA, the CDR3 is TGTGCCAGCTCACCACCGAGCGGGCTGATAAATTCACCCCTCCACTTT.

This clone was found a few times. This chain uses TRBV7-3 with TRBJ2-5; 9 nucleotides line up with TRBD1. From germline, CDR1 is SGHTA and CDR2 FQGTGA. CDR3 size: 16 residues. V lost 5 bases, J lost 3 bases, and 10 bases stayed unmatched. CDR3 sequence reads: CASSPPGQGREETQYF. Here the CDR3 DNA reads TGTGCCAGCAGCCCACCGGGACAGGGAAGGGAAGAGACCCAGTACTTC.

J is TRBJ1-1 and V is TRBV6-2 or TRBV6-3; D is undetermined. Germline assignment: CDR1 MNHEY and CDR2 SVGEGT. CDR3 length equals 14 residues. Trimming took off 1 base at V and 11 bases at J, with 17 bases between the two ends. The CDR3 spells CASSYLVAAGVAFF. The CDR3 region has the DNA TGTGCCAGCAGTTACTTGGTGGCGGCCGGGGTTGCTTTCTTT.

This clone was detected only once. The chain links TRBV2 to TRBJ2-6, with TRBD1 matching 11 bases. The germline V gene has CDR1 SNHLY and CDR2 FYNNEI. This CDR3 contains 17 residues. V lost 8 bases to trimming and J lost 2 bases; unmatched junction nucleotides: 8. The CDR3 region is CASSGTGGVTGANVLTF. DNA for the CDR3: TGTGCCAGCTCAGGGACAGGGGGGGTTACTGGGGCCAACGTCCTGACTTTC.

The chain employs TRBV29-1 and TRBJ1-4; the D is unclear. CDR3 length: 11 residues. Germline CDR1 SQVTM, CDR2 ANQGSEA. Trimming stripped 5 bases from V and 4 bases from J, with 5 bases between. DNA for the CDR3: TGCAGCGTTTCGGTTAATGAAAAACTGTTTTTT. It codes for CSVSVNEKLFF.

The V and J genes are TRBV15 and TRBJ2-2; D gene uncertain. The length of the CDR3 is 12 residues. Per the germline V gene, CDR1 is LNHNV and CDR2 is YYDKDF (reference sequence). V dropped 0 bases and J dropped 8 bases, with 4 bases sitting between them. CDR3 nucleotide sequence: TGTGCCACCAGCAGAGAATCAGGGGAGCTGTTTTTT. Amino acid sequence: CATSRESGELFF.

The DNA of the CDR3 is TGTGCCAGCAGTATTTACACCGGGGGGAACTACAATGAGCAGTTCTTC. As protein: CASSIYTGGNYNEQFF. This rearrangement joins TRBV9 to TRBJ2-1; 7 positions match TRBD2. The CDR3 is made up of 16 amino acids. The ends lost 5 bases at V and 3 bases at J; junction bases unmatched: 11. Germline V gives CDR1 SGDLS, CDR2 YYNGEE.

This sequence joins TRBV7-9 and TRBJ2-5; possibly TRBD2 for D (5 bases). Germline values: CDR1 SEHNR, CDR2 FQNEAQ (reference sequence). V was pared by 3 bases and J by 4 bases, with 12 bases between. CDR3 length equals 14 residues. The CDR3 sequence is CASSFGLPGETQYF. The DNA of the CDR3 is TGTGCCAGCAGCTTCGGACTCCCGGGAGAGACCCAGTACTTC.

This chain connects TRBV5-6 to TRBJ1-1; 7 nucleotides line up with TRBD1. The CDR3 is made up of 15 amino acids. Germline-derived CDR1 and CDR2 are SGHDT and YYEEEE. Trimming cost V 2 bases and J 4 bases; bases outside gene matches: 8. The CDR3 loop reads CASSFLARGFTEAFF. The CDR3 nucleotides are TGTGCCAGCAGCTTCTTGGCCAGGGGGTTCACTGAAGCTTTCTTT.

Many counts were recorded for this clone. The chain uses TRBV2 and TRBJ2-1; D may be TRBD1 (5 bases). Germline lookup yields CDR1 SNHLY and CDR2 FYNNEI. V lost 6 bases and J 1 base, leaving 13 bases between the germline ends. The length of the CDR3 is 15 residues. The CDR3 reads CASRPARVSYNEQFF. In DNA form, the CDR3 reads TGTGCCAGCAGGCCCGCCAGGGTATCCTACAATGAGCAGTTCTTC.

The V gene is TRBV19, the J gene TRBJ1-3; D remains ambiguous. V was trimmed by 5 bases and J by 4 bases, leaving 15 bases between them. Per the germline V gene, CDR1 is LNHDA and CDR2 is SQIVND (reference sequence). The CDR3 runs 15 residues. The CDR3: CASSVGRRMGNTIYF. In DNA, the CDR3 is TGTGCCAGTAGTGTTGGACGGCGAATGGGAAACACCATATATTTT.

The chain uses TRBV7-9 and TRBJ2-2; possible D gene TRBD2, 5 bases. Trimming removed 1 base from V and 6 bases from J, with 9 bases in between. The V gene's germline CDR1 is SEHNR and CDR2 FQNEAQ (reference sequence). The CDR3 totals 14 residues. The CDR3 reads CASSLVLGAGELFF. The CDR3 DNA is TGTGCCAGCAGCTTAGTTTTGGGAGCCGGGGAGCTGTTTTTT.